Listed below are T cell receptor beta chains from one sample, sequenced in a study of T cell changes during pregnancy in multiple sclerosis. Using immunoSEQ multiplex PCR, the repertoire was profiled, and TCRdb retains in-frame clones only, with some absent. This table holds tens of thousands of clones, 90% to 95% found once. This specimen consisted of CD8+ T cells from peripheral blood mononuclear cells, obtained after pregnancy. The receptors were sampled from a female donor with multiple sclerosis, enrolled in a pregnancy study. CDR3s include the opening cysteine and the closing phenylalanine or tryptophan. Fields, in order: clone size, V gene, D gene, J gene, CDR3 DNA, CDR3 protein. A D gene is named only where the DNA matches it firmly. Clone size is given for some rows only: seen once, a few or many times, or a class if the clone is expanded.

>-|TRBV27|-|TRBJ2-2
TGTGCCAGCAGTTTCGAGGCCGGGGAGCTGTTTTTT
CASSFEAGELFF
>-|TRBV6-5|TRBD2|TRBJ2-5
TGTGCCAGCAGTTACTCGGGCAGCGGGAAAGAGACCCAGTACTTC
CASSYSGSGKETQYF
>-|TRBV27|-|TRBJ2-1
TGTGCCAGCAGTTTTTACGGAGTAAACAATGAGCAGTTCTTC
CASSFYGVNNEQFF
>-|TRBV13|-|TRBJ2-1
TGTGCCAGCTCTTTTTCTACCGATGAGCAGTTCTTC
CASSFSTDEQFF
>-|TRBV13|-|TRBJ1-2
TGTGCCAGCAGCTTAGTGTTGGCTGGCTACACCTTC
CASSLVLAGYTF
>-|TRBV16|-|TRBJ1-1
TGTGCCAGCAGCCAATCCGTGAACACTGAAGCTTTCTTT
CASSQSVNTEAFF
>-|TRBV29-1|TRBD2|TRBJ2-2
TGCAGCGTTGAAGCTAGCGGGAGCCAGAACACCGGGGAGCTGTTTTTT
CSVEASGSQNTGELFF
>-|TRBV2|-|TRBJ2-1
TGTGCCAGCAGGGGCCAGGGGCGCAATGAGCAGTTCTTC
CASRGQGRNEQFF
>-|TRBV14|TRBD1|TRBJ2-7
TGTGCCAGCAGTACCAGGGGGTTGGACGAGCAGTACTTC
CASSTRGLDEQYF
>-|TRBV7-9|TRBD2|TRBJ2-3
TGTGCCAGCAGCTTAGATATTGCTAGCGGGAGGGATACGCAGTATTTT
CASSLDIASGRDTQYF
>-|TRBV7-6|-|TRBJ1-1
TGTGCCAGCCGCCCGGGGTTAGAAGCTTTCTTT
CASRPGLEAFF
>-|TRBV4-1|-|TRBJ1-5
TGCGCCAGCAGCCAAGATGGAGGGAGGGGACAGCCCCAGCATTTT
CASSQDGGRGQPQHF
>-|TRBV4-3|-|TRBJ2-1
TGCGCCAGCAGCCAAGACCCAGGCTCCTACAATGAGCAGTTCTTC
CASSQDPGSYNEQFF
>-|TRBV19|TRBD1|TRBJ1-2
TGTGCCAGTAGTCCACTGACAGGGACTAGCGGTGGCTACACCTTC
CASSPLTGTSGGYTF
>-|TRBV10-1|TRBD2|TRBJ2-7
TGCGCCAGCAGTGACCGAGGACTAGCGGGTTACACCTCCTACGAGCAGTACTTC
CASSDRGLAGYTSYEQYF
>-|TRBV11-2|-|TRBJ2-7
TGTGCCAGCAGCCTATGGACAGAAATACAGTACTTC
CASSLWTEIQYF
>-|TRBV11-2|-|TRBJ2-1
TGTGCCAGCAGCTCCTCGGGGAAGTTCTTC
CASSSSGKFF
>-|TRBV6-1|TRBD1|TRBJ2-5
TGTGCCACCGCCGGGACAGGGGTAGAGACCCAGTACTTC
CATAGTGVETQYF
>-|TRBV19|-|TRBJ1-1
TGTGCCAGTAAACCCTCGGGAGGGAACACTGAAGCTTTCTTT
CASKPSGGNTEAFF
>-|TRBV7-9|TRBD2|TRBJ2-3
TGTGCCAGCAGCCCGTGGACTAGCGGAGATACGCAGTATTTT
CASSPWTSGDTQYF
>-|TRBV29-1|TRBD2|TRBJ2-1
TGCAGCGTTACCGGGACTAGCGACCTTTCTGATGAGCAGTTCTTC
CSVTGTSDLSDEQFF
>once|TRBV18|TRBD1|TRBJ1-4
TGTGCCAGCTCACGCGTCCGGGACAGGGGGACAACTAATGAAAAACTGTTTTTT
CASSRVRDRGTTNEKLFF
>-|TRBV9|-|TRBJ1-3
TGTGCCAGCAGCGTTGAGGACAACTCTGGAAACACCATATATTTT
CASSVEDNSGNTIYF
>-|TRBV6-5|TRBD1|TRBJ2-1
TGTGCCAGCAGTCCCCGGGACAGGGTTTACAATGAGCAGTTCTTC
CASSPRDRVYNEQFF
>-|TRBV7-2|-|TRBJ2-1
TGTGCCAGCAGCCCACTGGGGCGGGGAGAGCAGTTCTTC
CASSPLGRGEQFF
>-|TRBV2|TRBD2|TRBJ2-3
TGTGCCAGCAGTGAAGGGGGGGGAGGGTACACAGATACGCAGTATTTT
CASSEGGGGYTDTQYF
>-|TRBV6-1|-|TRBJ2-3
TGTGCCGGACAGCGGGATAGAGGGGGCACAGATACGCAGTATTTT
CAGQRDRGGTDTQYF
>-|TRBV2|-|TRBJ2-1
TGTGCCAGCAGTGACCCGAGCTCCTACAATGAGCAGTTCTTC
CASSDPSSYNEQFF
>-|TRBV20-1|-|TRBJ1-5
TGCAGTGCTGGGGTACACGGGACCCAGCATTTT
CSAGVHGTQHF
>-|TRBV27|-|TRBJ2-4
TGTGCCAGCGGGCAGTCGTCTCTAGCGTCCAAAAACATTCAGTACTTC
CASGQSSLASKNIQYF
>-|TRBV29-1|TRBD1|TRBJ1-2
TGCAGCGTTGCCGGTGGGACAGGGGGCATCGGTAACTATGGCTACACCTTC
CSVAGGTGGIGNYGYTF
>-|TRBV13|TRBD2|TRBJ2-1
TGTGCCAGCAGCTCCCTAGCGGGAGGGCAATCCATTGAGCAGTTCTTC
CASSSLAGGQSIEQFF
>-|TRBV5-6|TRBD1|TRBJ2-7
TGTGCCAGCAGCCCCGGGACAGGGTCGTACGAGCAGTACTTC
CASSPGTGSYEQYF
>-|TRBV11-2|TRBD2|TRBJ2-5
TGTGCCAGCAGCTTAAGCGGGAGCGTCCAAGAGACCCAGTACTTC
CASSLSGSVQETQYF
>-|TRBV10-3|-|TRBJ1-1
TGTGCCATCAGACAGGGGAACACTGAAGCTTTCTTT
CAIRQGNTEAFF
>-|TRBV18|-|TRBJ2-7
TGTGCCAGCTCACCACGGCCTCCGGGGACCTACGAGCAGTACTTC
CASSPRPPGTYEQYF
>-|TRBV19|TRBD1|TRBJ1-3
TGTGCCAGTAGTATCGGACAGGGTGGAAACACCATATATTTT
CASSIGQGGNTIYF
>-|TRBV9|-|TRBJ2-7
TGTGCCAGCAGCGGGTCCCTGCCGACTCCCAACGAGCAGTACTTC
CASSGSLPTPNEQYF
>-|TRBV4-3|-|TRBJ2-7
TGCGCCAGCAGCCAAGATTCAGAAGGGGTTGTTAACGAGCAGTACTTC
CASSQDSEGVVNEQYF
>-|TRBV19|-|TRBJ1-5
TGTGCCAGTAGTCGCATGAGGGACATAAATCAGCCCCAGCATTTT
CASSRMRDINQPQHF
>-|TRBV27|-|TRBJ2-1
TGTGCCAGCGGGGAGAAAGGTGAGCAGTTCTTC
CASGEKGEQFF
>-|TRBV4-3|TRBD1|TRBJ2-7
TGCGCCAGCAGCCAAGATCGGGGGACAGGGGGACATGAGCAGTACTTC
CASSQDRGTGGHEQYF